This paragraph reports one T cell receptor beta chain. The data are from a study of blood T cell repertoires in COVID-19. Study-wide background: Sites in the United States, Italy and Spain provided acute and convalescent COVID-19 samples. PBMCs, B-cell-depleted T cells, or T cells provided the cDNA or gDNA that made up the material.

CDR1 and CDR2 from the germline V gene are SNHLY and FYNNEI. The CDR3 is made up of 16 amino acids. J lost 1 base, V lost 4 bases, and 2 bases had no gene match. Profiling relied on immunoSEQ multiplex PCR, and the TCRdb table lists in-frame clones only, not all of them. The table lists 130,000 to 150,000 clones, 87% of them singletons. The material sequenced was peripheral blood. The rearrangement joins TRBV2 to TRBJ2-5; TRBD2 agrees at 14 bases. The clonotype comes from a woman aged 45-65 years with acute or convalescent COVID-19. The CDR3 loop reads CASSGLAGGIQETQYF. Written as DNA, the CDR3 is TGTGCCAGCAGTGGACTAGCGGGAGGGATCCAAGAGACCCAGTACTTC.